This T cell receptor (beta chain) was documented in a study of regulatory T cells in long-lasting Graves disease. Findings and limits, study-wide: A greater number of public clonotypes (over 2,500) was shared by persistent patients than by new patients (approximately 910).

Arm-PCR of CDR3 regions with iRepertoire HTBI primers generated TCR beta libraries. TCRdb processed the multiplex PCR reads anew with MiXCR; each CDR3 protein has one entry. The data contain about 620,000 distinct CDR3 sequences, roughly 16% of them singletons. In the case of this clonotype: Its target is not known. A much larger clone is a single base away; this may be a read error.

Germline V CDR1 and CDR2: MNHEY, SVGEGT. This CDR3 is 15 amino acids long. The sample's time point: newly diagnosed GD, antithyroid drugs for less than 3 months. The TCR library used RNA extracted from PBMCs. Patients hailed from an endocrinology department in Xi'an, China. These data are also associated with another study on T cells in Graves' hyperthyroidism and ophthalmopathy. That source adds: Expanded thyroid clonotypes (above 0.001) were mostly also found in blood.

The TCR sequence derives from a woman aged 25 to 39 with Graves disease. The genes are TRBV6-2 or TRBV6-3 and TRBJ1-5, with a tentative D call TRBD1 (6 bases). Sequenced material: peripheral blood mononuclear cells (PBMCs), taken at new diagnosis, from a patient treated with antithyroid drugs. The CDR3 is CASSYSRGGNQPRHF. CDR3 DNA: TGTGCCAGCAGTTACTCGAGGGGGGGCAATCAGCCCCGGCATTTT.